One and the same sample provided the 27 T cell receptor beta chains below, sequenced in a study of OX40 agonist ivuxolimab in advanced cancers. The protocol was immunoSEQ multiplex PCR, while the TCRdb copy is restricted to in-frame clones and leaves out a portion. Of about 70,000 clones in the sample, roughly 81% are singletons; the top ten hold about 5%. The specimen comprised CD4+ or CD8+ T cells sorted from blood, sampled in a trial of the OX40 agonist ivuxolimab. These receptors were obtained from an adult with an advanced solid tumor such as melanoma, head and neck, liver or kidney cancer.

This clone appeared a single time. V is TRBV7-2 and J is TRBJ1-5; no definite D call. The V end lost 3 bases, the J end lost 3 bases, and 9 bases lay between the germline ends. Germline V gives CDR1 SGHTA, CDR2 FQGNSA. The CDR3 length is 14 residues. The DNA of the CDR3 is TGTGCCAGCAGCTTCCGGGTCACCAATCAGCCCCAGCATTTT. Its protein product is CASSFRVTNQPQHF.

The chain is built from TRBV18 and TRBJ2-3; 7 bases align to TRBD1. V dropped 4 bases and J dropped 1; count of bases not matched to a gene: 5. CDR1 KGHSH and CDR2 LQKENI come from the germline V gene. The CDR3 totals 15 residues. CDR3: CASSRQQGGTDTQYF. CDR3 bases: TGTGCCAGCTCACGTCAGCAGGGGGGCACAGATACGCAGTATTTT.

This clone came up a few times. This rearrangement joins TRBV4-1 to TRBJ1-5; a weak D match, TRBD1 (6 bases). The CDR3 runs to 17 residues. Germline V lookup: CDR1 MGHRA, CDR2 YSYEKL. The ends were cut back, 1 base at V and 1 base at J, with 14 bases in the middle. CDR3 coding DNA: TGCGCCAGCAGCCAAGGGGGGCGGGGGGCCAGCAATCAGCCCCAGCATTTT. Protein: CASSQGGRGASNQPQHF.

This chain connects TRBV29-1 to TRBJ2-7; 7 nucleotides agree with TRBD2. CDR3 length equals 12 residues. The V and J ends lost 7 bases and 5 bases, in that order; junction bases with no gene match: 8. CDR1 and CDR2 (germline): SQVTM, ANQGSEA. CDR3 region: CSASGGPHEQYF. As DNA, the CDR3 is TGCAGCGCCTCGGGGGGTCCCCACGAGCAGTACTTC.

This chain links TRBV23-1 with TRBJ2-5, with D unclear. TRBV23-1 carries the ORF label, with uncertain function. V was trimmed by 6 bases and J by 5 bases, leaving 16 bases between them. The CDR3 has 14 residues. The CDR3 reads CASSPTVGFETQYF. The DNA for the CDR3 is TGCGCCAGCAGCCCGACCGTGGGGTTTGAGACCCAGTACTTC.

The chain links TRBV5-6 to TRBJ1-6; D may be TRBD1 (5 bases). Looked up from germline, CDR1 is SGHDT and CDR2 is YYEEEE. The CDR3 runs 14 residues. Deletions cut 4 bases from V and 4 bases from J, with 9 bases between. CDR3 loop: CASSLRQYNSPLHF. In DNA form, the CDR3 reads TGTGCCAGCAGCCTTCGACAGTATAATTCACCCCTCCACTTT.

This clone was found a few times. The V and J genes are TRBV7-4 and TRBJ1-5; D is ambiguous. CDR3 size: 10 residues. Germline CDR1 reads SGHVT; CDR2 reads SQSDAQ. CDR3 sequence (DNA): TGTGTCAGGCCTGATCAGCCCCAGCATTTT. Encoded protein: CVRPDQPQHF. Full variable domain (outside the CDR3, taken from reference TRBV7-4 and TRBJ1-5): GAGVSQSPRYKVAKRGRDVALRCDSISGHVTLYWYRQTLGQGSEVLTYSQSDAQRDKSGRPSGRFSAERPERSVSTLKIQRTEQGDSAVYLCVRPDQPQHFGDGTRLSIL.

V usage is TRBV15 and J usage is TRBJ1-2; D unresolved. V was trimmed by 1 base and J by 6 bases, leaving 30 bases between them. The CDR3 runs 20 residues. Per germline, CDR1 LNHNV and CDR2 YYDKDF (reference sequence). The CDR3 is CATSRGPHTIGRFPRHGYTF. CDR3 bases: TGTGCCACCAGCAGAGGGCCCCATACGATCGGACGGTTCCCACGACATGGCTACACCTTC.

In regard to this clone: Germline and junction disagree at one end, which may indicate a read error. The V gene is TRBV4-1, the J gene TRBJ2-7; TRBD2 agrees at 7 bases. The germline CDR1 and CDR2 sequences are MGHRA and YSYEKL. CDR3 length equals 15 residues. In DNA, the CDR3 is TGTGCCAGCAGCCAAGAACTAGCGACCTCCTACGAGCAGTACTTC. It specifies CASSQELATSYEQYF.

A single count supports this clone. The junction differs from germline at one of its ends, possibly a read error. The genes are TRBV7-2 and TRBJ1-2; no definite D call. Looked up from germline, CDR1 is SGHTA and CDR2 is FQGNSA. The CDR3 totals 14 residues. CDR3 DNA sequence: TGTGCCAGCAGCTTTATGACTTCGGCGGTGATTCTCGCCTTC. This translates into CASSFMTSAVILAF.

This chain uses TRBV4-2 with TRBJ1-1, with TRBD1 identical over 7 bases. Germline CDR1 is LGHNA and CDR2 is YNFKEQ. J gave up 0 bases and V 1 base, and 11 bases lay outside the gene matches. The CDR3 contains 18 residues. CDR3 loop: CASSQARDRKILNTEAFF. The CDR3 DNA reads as TGTGCCAGCAGCCAAGCGCGGGACAGAAAAATTTTGAACACTGAAGCTTTCTTT.

The rearrangement joins TRBV14 to TRBJ2-7; D not certain. V was shortened by 0 bases and J by 2 bases, with 14 bases between the two germline ends. In germline, CDR1 is SGHDN, CDR2 FVKESK. The CDR3 contains 16 residues. CDR3 in amino acids: CASSQEATRIPYEQYF. CDR3 in DNA: TGTGCCAGCAGCCAAGAAGCGACAAGAATTCCCTACGAGCAGTACTTC.

The chain recombines TRBV5-1 with TRBJ2-7; D possibly uses TRBD1 or TRBD2 (5 bases each). Germline V CDR1 and CDR2: SGHRS, YFSETQ. V lost 0 bases to trimming and J lost 3 bases, with 10 bases between them. The length of the CDR3 is 14 residues. CDR3: CASSLGEGFYEQYF. Here the CDR3 DNA reads TGCGCCAGCAGCTTGGGTGAGGGGTTCTACGAGCAGTACTTC.

The count of this clone is one. The chain recombines TRBV14 with TRBJ2-1; the D is unclear. This CDR3 is built from 15 residues. V was cut by 1 base and J by 1 base, with 8 bases left in between. From germline, CDR1 is SGHDN and CDR2 FVKESK. CDR3 amino acids: CASSQGYTSYNEQFF. CDR3 coding DNA: TGTGCCAGCAGCCAAGGGTACACGTCCTACAATGAGCAGTTCTTC.

J is TRBJ1-4 and V is TRBV6-6, with a tentative D call TRBD1 (5 bases). Germline loops: CDR1 MNHNY, CDR2 SVGAGI (reference sequence). The CDR3 sequence is 14 residues long. With 5 bases removed from V and 5 bases from J, the gap between germline ends came to 12 bases. The CDR3 loop reads CASSKRTQNEKLFF. CDR3 sequence (DNA): TGTGCCAGCAGTAAAAGGACACAGAATGAAAAACTGTTTTTT.

The chain carries TRBV7-2 and TRBJ1-6, with D unclear. Deletions cut 4 bases from V and 0 bases from J, with 7 bases between. CDR3 length: 15 amino acids. Germline assignment: CDR1 SGHTA and CDR2 FQGNSA. The CDR3 loop is CASSSTSSYNSPLHF. In DNA form, the CDR3 reads TGTGCCAGCAGCTCCACTAGCTCCTATAATTCACCCCTCCACTTT.

This chain links TRBV6-5 with TRBJ1-2, with D possibly being TRBD1 (5 bases). CDR1 and CDR2 from the germline V gene are MNHEY and SVGAGI. The CDR3 length is 14 residues. V was clipped by 6 bases and J by 4 bases, with 15 bases between them. CDR3 region: CASSNGGIPYGYTF. The CDR3 DNA is TGTGCCAGCAGCAACGGGGGGATTCCCTATGGCTACACCTTC.

The genes are TRBV6-5 and TRBJ1-1; D possibly corresponds to TRBD1 (5 bases). V gave up 2 bases and J gave up 5 bases, with 9 bases separating them. Germline V gene lookup returns CDR1 MNHEY and CDR2 SVGAGI. The CDR3 runs 13 residues. CDR3 sequence (DNA): TGTGCCAGCAGTTACGGATGGGGGACTGAAGCTTTCTTT. Residues: CASSYGWGTEAFF.

This clone came up once. V gene TRBV12-5 combines with J gene TRBJ1-1, with unresolved D. Trimming removed 3 bases at V and 5 bases at J, with 7 bases between. This CDR3 is 12 amino acids long. Germline V CDR1 and CDR2: LGHNT, FRNRAP. DNA of the CDR3: TGTGCTAGTGGTTTAGGTTGGACTGAAGCTTTCTTT. Its protein is CASGLGWTEAFF.

The chain combines TRBV7-2 with TRBJ2-2; D might be TRBD2 (5 bases). The germline V gene has CDR1 SGHTA and CDR2 FQGNSA. V dropped 3 bases and J dropped 1 base, with 12 bases sitting between them. The CDR3 sequence is 16 residues long. The CDR3 DNA reads as TGTGCCAGCAGCTTGGCCGGGATTCAGAACACCGGGGAGCTGTTTTTT. Translation gives CASSLAGIQNTGELFF.

This clone was observed a single time. The rearrangement uses TRBV19 and TRBJ1-5, with TRBD1 matching over 8 bases. V was pared by 3 bases and J by 5 bases, with 9 bases of the junction left unmatched. Germline V gene sequence: CDR1 LNHDA, CDR2 SQIVND (reference sequence). CDR3 length equals 16 residues. The CDR3 protein is CASSMKGQGGHQPQHF. The CDR3 region has the DNA TGTGCCAGTAGTATGAAAGGACAGGGAGGGCATCAGCCCCAGCATTTT.

This chain joins TRBV7-9 and TRBJ2-2; D is unresolved. V was clipped by 5 bases and J by 1 base, with 11 bases between them. Germline V gives CDR1 SEHNR, CDR2 FQNEAQ (reference sequence). The CDR3 covers 15 residues. CDR3 in amino acids: CASSPLRWNTGELFF. The CDR3 nucleotides read TGTGCCAGCAGCCCCTTAAGATGGAACACCGGGGAGCTGTTTTTT.

With respect to this clone: In this CDR3 the conserved last residue, phenylalanine or tryptophan, is missing, so a read error is likely. V and J are TRBV11-3 and TRBJ2-7, with unresolved D. Germline V gene sequence: CDR1 SGHNT, CDR2 YENEEA. This CDR3 has 15 residues. Trimming removed 1 base at V and 0 bases at J, with 10 bases between. The chain's CDR3 is CASSLASQNSYEQYL. DNA for the CDR3: TGTGCCAGCAGCTTAGCGAGTCAGAACTCCTACGAGCAGTACCTC.

The sample holds a few counts of this clone. This rearrangement joins TRBV7-9 to TRBJ2-7, with D perhaps matching TRBD1 (6 bases). The CDR3 contains 14 residues. Trimming removed 1 base from V and 5 bases from J, with 12 bases in between. CDR1 and CDR2 (germline): SEHNR, FQNEAQ (reference sequence). This CDR3 is CASSLDRYRDEQYF. CDR3 nucleotides: TGTGCCAGCAGCTTAGATCGGTACAGGGACGAGCAGTACTTC.

J is TRBJ2-1 and V is TRBV11-2, with D uncertain. Germline lookup yields CDR1 SGHAT and CDR2 FQNNGV. This CDR3 contains 12 residues. The ends were cut back, 0 bases at V and 10 bases at J, with 7 bases in the middle. This CDR3 reads CASSLDRTEQFF. In DNA form, the CDR3 reads TGTGCCAGCAGCTTAGACCGTACAGAGCAGTTCTTC. The full variable domain, with the rest looked up from reference TRBV11-2 and TRBJ2-1, is EAGVAQSPRYKIIEKRQSVAFWCNPISGHATLYWYQQILGQGPKLLIQFQNNGVVDDSQLPKDRFSAERLKGVDSTLKIQPAKLEDSAVYLCASSLDRTEQFFGPGTRLTVL.

The chain couples TRBV9 to TRBJ1-1; D remains ambiguous. The CDR3 is made up of 14 amino acids. Trimming took 0 bases from V and 1 from J, leaving 7 bases between them. Germline CDR1 is SGDLS and CDR2 is YYNGEE. The CDR3 sequence is CASSVEWGNTEAFF. Here the CDR3 DNA reads TGTGCCAGCAGCGTAGAATGGGGGAACACTGAAGCTTTCTTT.

The chain combines TRBV7-8 with TRBJ2-7; D not certain. CDR1 and CDR2 from the germline V gene are SGHVS and FQNEAQ. V lost 3 bases and J 2 bases, leaving 8 bases between the germline ends. The CDR3 loop spans 13 amino acids. CDR3 DNA: TGTGCCAGCAGCTTGCACCTAGCCTACGAGCAGTACTTC. As protein: CASSLHLAYEQYF.